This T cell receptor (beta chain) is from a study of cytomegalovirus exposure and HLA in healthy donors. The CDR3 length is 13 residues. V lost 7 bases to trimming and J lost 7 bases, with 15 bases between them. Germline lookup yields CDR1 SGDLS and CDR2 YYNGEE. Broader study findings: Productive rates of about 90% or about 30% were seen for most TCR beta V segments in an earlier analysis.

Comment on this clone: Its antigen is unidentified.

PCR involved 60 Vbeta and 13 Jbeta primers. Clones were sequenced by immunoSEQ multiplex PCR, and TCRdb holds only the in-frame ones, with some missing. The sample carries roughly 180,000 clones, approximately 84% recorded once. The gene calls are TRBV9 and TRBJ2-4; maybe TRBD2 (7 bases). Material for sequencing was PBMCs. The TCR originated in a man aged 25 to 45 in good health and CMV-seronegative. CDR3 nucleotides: TGTGCCAGCGGGGGGGGGCGGGAGAACATTCAGTACTTC. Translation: CASGGGRENIQYF.